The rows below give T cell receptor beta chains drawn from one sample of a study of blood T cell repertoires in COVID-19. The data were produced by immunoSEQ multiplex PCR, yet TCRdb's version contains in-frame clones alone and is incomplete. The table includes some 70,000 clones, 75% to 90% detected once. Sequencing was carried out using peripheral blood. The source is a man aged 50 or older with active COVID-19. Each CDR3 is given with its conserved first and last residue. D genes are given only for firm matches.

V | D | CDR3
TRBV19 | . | CASSIASVNTEAFF
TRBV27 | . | CASSQRNDGEAFF
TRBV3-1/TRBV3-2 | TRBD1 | CASSRLGGANTGELFF
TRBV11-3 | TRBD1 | CASSLGQGDTDTQYF
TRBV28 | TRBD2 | CASSFGGVTDTQYF
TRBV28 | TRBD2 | CASSSAGTSGVF
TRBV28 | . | CARSRGEGTDTQYF
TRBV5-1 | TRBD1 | CASSWGQGNGYTF
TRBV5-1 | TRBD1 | CASSLGTGDTYEQYF
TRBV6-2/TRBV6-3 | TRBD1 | CASSPGTGFVVSPLHF
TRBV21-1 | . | CASSPPPGAQYNSPLHF
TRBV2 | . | CASSAGNTIYF
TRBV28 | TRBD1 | CASSPGTGPYNEQFF
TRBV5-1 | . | CASSSRPKQGRNQPQHF
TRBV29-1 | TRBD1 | CSVVDRATTGELFF
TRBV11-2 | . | CASSSLGGGSYEQYF
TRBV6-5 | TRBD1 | CASSSWTGGEEKLFF
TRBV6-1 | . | CASSEALRVSSYNEQFF
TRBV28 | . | CASSSSGGLDYGYTF
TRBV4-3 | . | CASSPTGAYEQYF
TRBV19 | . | CASSRDSNQPQHF
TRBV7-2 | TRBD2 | CASSSRGGREQYF
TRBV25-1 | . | CASSESERPGYTF
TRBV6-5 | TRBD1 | CASSWDRDSTEAFF
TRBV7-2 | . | CASSPRIHYEQYF
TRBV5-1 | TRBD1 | CASSLGGQGNLDEQFF
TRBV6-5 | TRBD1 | CASSRWGQRPWEQYF
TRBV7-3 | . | CASSPLNSPETQYF
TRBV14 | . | CASSLLHTGELFF
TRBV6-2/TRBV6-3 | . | CASSYLDRLRDEQFF
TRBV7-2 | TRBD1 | CASTTGYNYGYTF
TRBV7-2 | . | CASSLRGGSNQPQHF
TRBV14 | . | CASSQDLNGELFF
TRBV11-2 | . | CASSLSVLLNTEAFF
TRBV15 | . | CATSPQGSYNEQFF
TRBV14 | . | CASSQGSYRRPEAFF
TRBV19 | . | CASSISSGAGTQYF
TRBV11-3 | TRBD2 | CASSLGLAGGSHLTGELFF